This T cell receptor (beta chain) emerged from a study of PD-1 blockade in classical Hodgkin lymphoma. V lost 4 bases and J lost 4, with 14 bases in between. CDR3 length equals 14 residues. CDR1 is SGDLS, CDR2 YYNGEE, per germline. Brentuximab vedotin exposure varied among the patients, all of whom had relapsed after autologous stem cell transplantation. This table comes from immunoSEQ multiplex PCR, and its TCRdb copy is limited to in-frame clones, with some not included. The sample holds roughly 56,000 clones, about 88% seen once. This material consisted of peripheral blood mononuclear cells (PBMCs), taken before the second cycle of nivolumab. The source of this sequence is a human donor with classical Hodgkin lymphoma. The chain employs TRBV9 and TRBJ1-2, with a possible D match to TRBD1 (5 bases). CDR3 region: CASSPVGGTYGYTF. CDR3 nucleotide sequence: TGTGCCAGCAGCCCGGTGGGCGGGACCTATGGCTACACCTTC. Together with reference TRBV9 and TRBJ1-2, the CDR3 gives the full variable domain: DSGVTQTPKHLITATGQRVTLRCSPRSGDLSVYWYQQSLDQGLQFLIQYYNGEERAKGNILERFSAQQFPDLHSELNLSSLELGDSALYFCASSPVGGTYGYTFGSGTRLTVV.